This T cell receptor (beta chain) was sequenced during a study of identical twins. V gave up 0 bases and J gave up 3 bases, with 12 bases separating them. The germline gives CDR1 MGHRA, CDR2 YSYEKL. The CDR3 is 16 amino acids. Study-level findings and limits: Abundant beta clonotypes from cord blood bore fewer insertions; memory repertoires lacked this pattern.

Notes on this clonotype: Its antigen remains unidentified.

Only healthy Caucasians were included as donors. Each CDR3 protein is one row after TCRdb ran MiXCR on the 5' RACE reads. The table includes around 1.7 million distinct CDR3 sequences, about 32% detected once. The receptor was isolated from a newborn girl in good health. The rearrangement uses TRBV4-1 and TRBJ1-5, with TRBD1 as a possible D gene (5 bases). The sample consisted of cord blood. CDR3 region: CASSQDPQGFNQPQHF. The CDR3, as DNA: TGCGCCAGCAGCCAAGACCCCCAGGGCTTCAATCAGCCCCAGCATTTT.